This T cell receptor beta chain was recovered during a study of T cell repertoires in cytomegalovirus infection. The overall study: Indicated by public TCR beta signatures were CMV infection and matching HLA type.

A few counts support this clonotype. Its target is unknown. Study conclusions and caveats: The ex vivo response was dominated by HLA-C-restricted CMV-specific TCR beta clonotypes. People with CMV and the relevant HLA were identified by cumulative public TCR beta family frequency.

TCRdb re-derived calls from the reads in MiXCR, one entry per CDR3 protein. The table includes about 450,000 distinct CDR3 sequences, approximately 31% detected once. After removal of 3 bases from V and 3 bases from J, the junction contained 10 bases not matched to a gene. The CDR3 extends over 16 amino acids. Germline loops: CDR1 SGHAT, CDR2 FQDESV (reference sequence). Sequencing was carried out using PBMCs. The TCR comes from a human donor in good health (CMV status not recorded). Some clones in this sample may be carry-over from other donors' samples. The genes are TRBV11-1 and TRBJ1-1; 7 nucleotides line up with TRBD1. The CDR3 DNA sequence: TGTGCCAGCAGCTTGGGAAGGGGGCCCCTCTACACTGAAGCTTTCTTT. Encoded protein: CASSLGRGPLYTEAFF.